These 23 T cell receptor beta chains were all obtained from the same sample, sequenced in a study of blood T cell repertoires in COVID-19. Assay used: immunoSEQ multiplex PCR; TCRdb lists only in-frame clones, some missing. Here the sample spans tens of thousands of clones, about 90% being singletons. Sequenced input: peripheral blood. The receptor source for this set is a human donor in a cohort sampled during active COVID-19.

This rearrangement joins TRBV6-5 to TRBJ2-3, with TRBD2 matching 10 bases. The J segment lost 1 base and the V segment lost 7 bases, leaving 2 bases of the junction unmatched. The CDR3 runs to 14 residues. Germline assignment: CDR1 MNHEY and CDR2 SVGAGI. CDR3 amino acids: CASTGLAGTDTQYF. CDR3 bases: TGTGCCAGCACCGGACTAGCGGGCACAGATACGCAGTATTTT.

In DNA, the CDR3 is TGTGCCTGGAGTGGCACATACGAGCAGTACTTC. Its translation: CAWSGTYEQYF. The rearrangement links TRBV30 to TRBJ2-7; D not resolved. Germline CDR1 reads GTSNPN; CDR2 reads SVGIG (reference sequence). The length of the CDR3 is 11 residues. V lost 1 base to trimming and J lost 4 bases, with 5 bases between them.

The gene calls are TRBV5-1 and TRBJ2-1, with 9 bases lining up with TRBD1. CDR3 length equals 15 residues. After removal of 0 bases from V and 7 bases from J, the junction contained 5 bases not matched to a gene. The V gene's germline CDR1 is SGHRS and CDR2 YFSETQ. The CDR3 region is CASSLDRGLGNEQFF. The DNA for the CDR3 is TGCGCCAGCAGCTTGGACAGGGGGCTGGGTAATGAGCAGTTCTTC.

The J gene is TRBJ1-5, the V gene TRBV7-9; tentatively, D is TRBD1 (5 bases). From germline, CDR1 is SEHNR and CDR2 FQNEAQ (reference sequence). The V gene lost 2 bases and the J gene lost 4 bases, with 12 bases spanning the gap. This CDR3 spans 15 amino acids. The CDR3 DNA reads as TGTGCCAGCAGCTTATCGAACAGGTTAAATCAGCCCCAGCATTTT. Amino acid sequence: CASSLSNRLNQPQHF.

This clone was seen just once. This rearrangement joins TRBV19 to TRBJ2-7; a weak D match, TRBD1 (6 bases). CDR3 size: 13 residues. Trimming stripped 3 bases from V and 6 bases from J, with 12 bases between. Germline-derived CDR1 and CDR2 are LNHDA and SQIVND (reference sequence). The CDR3 loop is CASSIGQSGEQYF. The CDR3, as DNA: TGTGCCAGTAGTATTGGACAGTCGGGCGAGCAGTACTTC.

This clone has only a few counts. This chain links TRBV19 with TRBJ1-1; D is possibly TRBD1 (5 bases). The CDR3 extends over 12 amino acids. Trimming pared 8 bases from V and 11 bases from J, leaving 18 bases between. The V gene's germline CDR1 is LNHDA and CDR2 SQIVND (reference sequence). CDR3 coding DNA: TGTGCCAGTGGACCCCAGGGAGGGAAGGCTTTCTTT. Translated, it gives CASGPQGGKAFF.

The gene calls are TRBV7-2 and TRBJ2-1, with D unclear. Germline V gene sequence: CDR1 SGHTA, CDR2 FQGNSA. The V end was cut by 3 bases, the J end by 9 bases, with 6 bases between. The CDR3 consists of 11 residues. CDR3: CASSLMSEQFF. In DNA, the CDR3 is TGTGCCAGCAGCTTGATGAGTGAGCAGTTCTTC.

The chain couples TRBV7-7 to TRBJ2-1; 12 bases agree with TRBD2. V was clipped by 5 bases and J by 5 bases; unmatched bases: 4. CDR3 length equals 15 residues. Germline CDR1 and CDR2: SSHAT and FNYEAQ (reference sequence). CDR3 sequence: CASSRLAGVNNEQFF. In DNA form, the CDR3 reads TGTGCCAGCAGCCGACTAGCGGGAGTAAACAATGAGCAGTTCTTC.

V usage is TRBV4-3 and J usage is TRBJ1-2; D remains ambiguous. The germline V and J ends were trimmed by 0 bases and 4 bases, with 12 bases remaining between them. This CDR3 region has 15 residues. The germline CDR1 and CDR2 sequences are LGHNA and YSLEER. The CDR3 loop reads CASSQDEGLAYGYTF. The CDR3 coding sequence is TGCGCCAGCAGCCAAGACGAGGGTTTGGCCTATGGCTACACCTTC.

In the case of this clone: This same CDR3 is encoded by further DNA sequences in the sample. The J gene is TRBJ1-6, the V gene TRBV19, with 9 bases aligning to TRBD1. Germline-derived CDR1 and CDR2 are LNHDA and SQIVND (reference sequence). The J segment lost 4 bases and the V segment lost 6 bases, leaving 4 bases of the junction unmatched. The CDR3 runs to 15 residues. The DNA for the CDR3 is TGTGCCAGTAGCCACAGGGGGCATTATAATTCACCCCTCCACTTT. Protein: CASSHRGHYNSPLHF.

J is TRBJ2-3 and V is TRBV7-7; D gene ambiguous. V was cut by 1 base and J by 2 bases, with 7 bases left in between. This CDR3 has 14 residues. From germline, CDR1 is SSHAT and CDR2 FNYEAQ (reference sequence). CDR3: CASSLDSVTDTQYF. CDR3 DNA: TGTGCCAGCAGCTTAGATTCGGTCACAGATACGCAGTATTTT.

In this sample, this clone turned up once. V gene TRBV19 combines with J gene TRBJ2-1; D is possibly TRBD1 (6 bases). V lost 6 bases and J 0 bases, leaving 18 bases between the germline ends. CDR1 and CDR2 (germline): LNHDA, SQIVND (reference sequence). The CDR3 has 17 amino acids. As DNA, the CDR3 is TGTGCCAGTAGCCTGGGGGCTAGATGGCTCTCCTACAATGAGCAGTTCTTC. Its translation: CASSLGARWLSYNEQFF.

In the case of this clone: Additional DNA sequences in this sample encode the identical CDR3. The rearrangement joins TRBV5-1 to TRBJ2-3, with 8 bases aligning to TRBD2. With 2 bases clipped from V and 0 bases from J, the junction kept 5 bases outside the gene matches. Germline V CDR1 and CDR2: SGHRS, YFSETQ. CDR3 length: 16 residues. The CDR3 protein is CASSLNGRASTDTQYF. CDR3 sequence (DNA): TGCGCCAGCAGCTTAAACGGGAGGGCTAGCACAGATACGCAGTATTTT.

The V gene is TRBV5-1, the J gene TRBJ2-2; 9 bases are a match to TRBD1. The V gene end was trimmed by 3 bases and the J gene end by 6 bases; junction bases not matched to a gene: 0. The CDR3 has 13 amino acids. Germline V gene data show CDR1 as SGHRS and CDR2 as YFSETQ. The CDR3 protein is CASSWDRAGELFF. For the CDR3, the DNA is TGCGCCAGCAGCTGGGACAGGGCCGGGGAGCTGTTTTTT.

This sequence joins TRBV14 and TRBJ2-2, with 7 bases aligning to TRBD1. Germline assignment: CDR1 SGHDN and CDR2 FVKESK. J gave up 5 bases and V 3 bases, and 6 bases lay outside the gene matches. The CDR3 has 15 residues. The CDR3 region is CASSHPGGGTGELFF. DNA for the CDR3: TGTGCCAGCAGCCATCCAGGGGGTGGTACCGGGGAGCTGTTTTTT.

The sample holds one count of this clone. V is TRBV3-1 (or the pseudogene TRBV3-2) and J is TRBJ1-5, with D tentatively TRBD1 (5 bases). Trimming shortened V by 4 bases and J by 6 bases, and 13 bases separated the two germline ends. CDR3 length: 14 amino acids. In germline, CDR1 is LGHDT, CDR2 YNNKEL (reference sequence). Here the CDR3 reads CASSPSAGPQPQHF. CDR3 nucleotide sequence: TGTGCCAGCAGCCCAAGCGCAGGGCCTCAGCCCCAGCATTTT.

The rearrangement joins TRBV6-2 or TRBV6-3 to TRBJ2-1; the match to TRBD2 covers 14 bases. Losses at the gene ends were 0 bases for V and 8 bases for J; bases not matched to a gene: 6. CDR1 and CDR2 from the germline V gene are MNHEY and SVGEGT. The CDR3 has 17 amino acids. DNA for the CDR3: TGTGCCAGCAGTTACTCTGGACTAGCGGGGGGCACCCATGAGCAGTTCTTC. This encodes CASSYSGLAGGTHEQFF.

This sequence joins TRBV6-6 and TRBJ2-7, with a tentative D call TRBD1 (6 bases). Trimming removed 7 bases from V and 7 bases from J, with 20 bases in between. The CDR3 is 14 residues long. Germline CDR1 reads MNHNY; CDR2 reads SVGAGI (reference sequence). The CDR3 DNA reads as TGTGCCAGCACCCAAGGGGGAACCGGGCGAGAGCAGTACTTC. Translated: CASTQGGTGREQYF.

This clone was seen a handful of times. The V and J genes are TRBV30 and TRBJ1-5, with D tentatively TRBD1 (5 bases). The germline gives CDR1 GTSNPN, CDR2 SVGIG (reference sequence). The CDR3 is 13 residues long. Trimming stripped 2 bases from V and 5 bases from J, with 10 bases between. The CDR3 nucleotides read TGTGCCTGGAGTATTATAGGGGATCAGCCCCAGCATTTT. Protein: CAWSIIGDQPQHF.

The V and J genes are TRBV21-1 and TRBJ1-1; the D call of TRBD1 is as the table states it, not checked on the DNA. TRBV21-1 is termed a pseudogene. The length of the CDR3 is 14 residues. The DNA for the CDR3 is TGTGCCAGCAGCAACCAGGGGATGCACACTGAAGCTTTCTTT. Translating it yields CASSNQGMHTEAFF.

The chain has TRBV7-8 and TRBJ1-3; tentatively, D is TRBD1 (5 bases). V was pared by 5 bases and J by 8 bases, with 19 bases between. The germline V gene encodes CDR1 SGHVS and CDR2 FQNEAQ. This CDR3 contains 15 residues. The DNA of the CDR3 is TGTGCCAGCAGCCGCCGGGGGGGGGACGGATACACCATATATTTT. Protein: CASSRRGGDGYTIYF.

V and J are TRBV27 and TRBJ2-3; TRBD1 matches at 9 bases. Germline lookup yields CDR1 MNHEY and CDR2 SMNVEV (reference sequence). Trimming cost V 6 bases and J 0 bases; bases outside gene matches: 4. This CDR3 comprises 15 residues. The CDR3 region has the DNA TGTGCCAGCAGCCGTGACAGGGGGAGCACAGATACGCAGTATTTT. Protein sequence: CASSRDRGSTDTQYF.

This clone has only one observation. The J gene is TRBJ2-6, the V gene TRBV3-1 (or the pseudogene TRBV3-2); TRBD1 agrees at 7 bases. Losses at the gene ends were 8 bases for V and 0 bases for J; bases not matched to a gene: 4. Germline assignment: CDR1 LGHDT and CDR2 YNNKEL (reference sequence). The CDR3 has 15 amino acids. The CDR3 here is CASGQARSGANVLTF. As DNA, the CDR3 is TGTGCCAGCGGACAGGCGCGCTCTGGGGCCAACGTCCTGACTTTC.